This T cell receptor (beta chain) appears in the sequencing data of a study of identical twins listed by TCRdb under 2016. About the investigation overall: The study deep-sequenced TCR alpha and beta repertoires from monozygotic twins, unrelated adults of various ages and cord blood to test whether fetal clonotypes persist. To rule out contamination, replicate twin experiments were performed at different times with different library preparation protocols.

Preparation of the library involved 5' RACE. The listed sequencing device is Illumina HiSeq 2000. Template switching introduced a universal primer binding site; the final cDNA contained a unique molecular identifier, enabling accurate counting of TCR cDNA molecules. Specific primers in the conserved constant-segment region were used to synthesize first-strand cDNA for TCR alpha and beta chains. Each cDNA library was double barcoded, with a SMART-Mk sample barcode plus Illumina barcodes, to control for contamination. TruSeq adapter sequences and Illumina sample barcodes were added in two successive PCR steps. The TCR alpha and beta cDNA libraries were sequenced on the Illumina HiSeq platform using custom primers. Under the source paper's analysis protocol: Unique molecular identifiers were extracted from raw reads with MiGEC, and CDR3 positions were determined with MiXCR. Recombination models were inferred per individual with the repgenHMM and IGoR tools using an EM algorithm. The analysis of shared clonotypes was done with the tcR package in R, with sharing normalized by the product of cloneset sizes. Out-of-frame nonproductive sequences were analyzed to study raw recombination free of thymic and clonal selection effects. TCRdb ran its own pipeline on the public reads, namely fastp trimming at Q25 and MiXCR clone calling, and kept in-frame beta chains. Every CDR3 protein is listed once, alongside the most common genes and DNA of its rows. The V and J calls reflect TCRdb's pipeline rather than the authors' work. The sample records about 1.7 million distinct CDR3 sequences, under 35% of which are singletons. The top ten hold around 0.25% of the sample.

All donors were healthy Caucasians. Here is what the overall study found, with its caveats: Out-of-frame TCR alpha sequences shared between twins showed an excess of low generation-probability sequences compared with coincidental sharing between unrelated individuals. Zero-insertion analyses could be partly confounded by invariant T cells such as MAIT and iNKT, although diverse VJ usage argued against such confounding for most clonotypes. Because the same donors could not be followed over many years, conclusions were based on cross-sectional statistical analysis. In monozygotic twins, recombination models systematically underestimated out-of-frame TCR alpha sharing, but the models matched the sharing seen between unrelated individuals. The excess sharing between twins in beta out-of-frame sequences was weaker because fewer shared sequences reduced the signal-to-noise ratio. Fewer insertions were carried by abundant cord blood beta clonotypes, a similar but weaker trend appeared in young adult naive repertoires, and no such trend appeared in memory repertoires.

The germline ends are 12 bases apart after V is trimmed by 4 bases and J by 5 bases. Via the germline V gene (reference sequence), CDR1 is DFQATT and CDR2 SNEGSKA. Spanning cysteine to phenylalanine, the CDR3 consists of 13 amino acids. Only the CDR3 part of the read is kept: 39 bases, read in frame from the first base. On this clonotype: Its antigen is unknown. No per-base quality is available; no much larger clone lies one base away.

The sequence is built from TRBV20-1 and TRBJ1-5; D gene: possibly TRBD1, on 6 matching bases. The sequencing sample was made of cord blood. This clonotype was sampled from a newborn girl in good health. This receptor carries the CDR3 CSAIQAGDQPQHF. The DNA reads as follows: TGCAGTGCTATACAAGCAGGGGATCAGCCCCAGCATTTT.